The 23 T cell receptor beta chains in this list originate from one sample, sequenced in a study of Tregs in tolerant kidney transplant recipients. Sequenced by immunoSEQ multiplex PCR; TCRdb stores in-frame clones only, minus some. The table includes about 100,000 clones, roughly 93% detected once. The nonmyeloablative bone marrow transplants came from related graft donors, with transient mixed chimerism. The sequences come from CD4+ T cells from blood (PBMCs), collected 12 months after the transplant. The receptors originated from a human patient who received a combined kidney and bone marrow transplant. The graft donor may be the source of some T cells.

In DNA form, the CDR3 reads TGCGCCAGCAGCTTGGATCAGGATTCACCCCTCCACTTT. This codes for CASSLDQDSPLHF. The chain employs TRBV5-1 and TRBJ1-6; D unresolved. Trimming pared 0 bases from V and 8 bases from J, leaving 6 bases between. Germline lookup yields CDR1 SGHRS and CDR2 YFSETQ. The CDR3 is 13 residues long.

J is TRBJ2-2 and V is TRBV5-1; D is perhaps TRBD1 (6 bases). Trimming removed 4 bases at V and 5 bases at J, with 18 bases between. This CDR3 is 16 amino acids long. Germline CDR1 SGHRS, CDR2 YFSETQ. CDR3 DNA: TGCGCCAGCAGCGAAACGACAGGCGGACTTACCGGGGAGCTGTTTTTT. Translated, it gives CASSETTGGLTGELFF. Full variable domain (remainder filled in from reference TRBV5-1 and TRBJ2-2): KAGVTQTPRYLIKTRGQQVTLSCSPISGHRSVSWYQQTPGQGLQFLFEYFSETQRNKGNFPGRFSGRQFSNSRSEMNVSTLELGDSALYLCASSETTGGLTGELFFGEGSRLTVL.

The genes are TRBV19 and TRBJ1-1; 12 bases are shared with TRBD1. The trim removed 6 bases at V and 5 bases at J, leaving 4 bases unmatched. CDR3 size: 14 residues. Germline V CDR1 and CDR2: LNHDA, SQIVND (reference sequence). CDR3 protein: CASRGGQGATEAFF. The CDR3 DNA is TGTGCCAGTAGGGGGGGACAGGGGGCGACTGAAGCTTTCTTT.

This clone has just one count. V and J are TRBV30 and TRBJ2-7; possibly TRBD2 for D (7 bases). CDR1 GTSNPN and CDR2 SVGIG come from the germline V gene (reference sequence). This CDR3 contains 14 residues. V shed 0 bases and J shed 7 bases, with 16 bases lying between them. The DNA for the CDR3 is TGTGCCTGGAGTGTGGGCGGGGGCGATGTTGAGCAGTACTTC. This encodes CAWSVGGGDVEQYF. The entire variable domain, with the rest obtained from reference TRBV30 and TRBJ2-7, is as follows: SQTIHQWPATLVQPVGSPLSLECTVEGTSNPNLYWYRQAAGRGLQLLFYSVGIGQISSEVPQNLSASRPQDRQFILSSKKLLLSDSGFYLCAWSVGGGDVEQYFGPGTRLTVT.

The gene calls are TRBV7-3 and TRBJ1-2, with D possibly matching TRBD1 (5 bases). V was pared by 5 bases and J by 2 bases, with 15 bases between. The CDR3 covers 15 residues. Germline loops: CDR1 SGHTA, CDR2 FQGTGA. The CDR3 bases are TGTGCCAGCAGCAACCCGGGGGACCCGAACTATGGCTACACCTTC. Protein sequence: CASSNPGDPNYGYTF.

The rearrangement joins TRBV5-8 to TRBJ2-7, with D possibly TRBD1 on 5 matching bases. V lost 4 bases, J lost 0 bases, and 14 bases lay in between. CDR3 size: 15 residues. Per germline, CDR1 SGHTS and CDR2 YDEGEE. CDR3 sequence (DNA): TGTGCCAGCAGCCCCAGGGCTCAGAGCTCCTACGAGCAGTACTTC. Its translation is CASSPRAQSSYEQYF. The variable domain in full, completed from reference TRBV5-8 and TRBJ2-7, reads EAGVTQSPTHLIKTRGQQATLRCSPISGHTSVYWYQQALGLGLQFLLWYDEGEERNRGNFPPRFSGRQFPNYSSELNVNALELEDSALYLCASSPRAQSSYEQYFGPGTRLTVT.

This chain uses TRBV30 with TRBJ1-4, with 9 nucleotides matching TRBD1. V trimming: 5 bases; J trimming: 12 bases; junction bases outside the gene matches: 7. Germline V gene data show CDR1 as GTSNPN and CDR2 as SVGIG (reference sequence). The CDR3 covers 12 residues. The CDR3 bases are TGTGCCTGGGGAAAGGGGGACAGGGAACTGTTTTTT. This translates into CAWGKGDRELFF. Full variable domain (rest looked up from reference TRBV30 and TRBJ1-4): SQTIHQWPATLVQPVGSPLSLECTVEGTSNPNLYWYRQAAGRGLQLLFYSVGIGQISSEVPQNLSASRPQDRQFILSSKKLLLSDSGFYLCAWGKGDRELFFGSGTQLSVL.

The chain recombines TRBV19 with TRBJ2-1; D may be TRBD2 (6 bases). This CDR3 region has 14 residues. CDR1 LNHDA and CDR2 SQIVND come from the germline V gene (reference sequence). With 4 bases removed from V and 5 bases from J, the gap between germline ends came to 12 bases. This chain's CDR3 is CASSRRLGNNEQFF. The DNA of the CDR3 is TGTGCCAGTAGTAGGAGACTAGGGAACAATGAGCAGTTCTTC.

V gene TRBV6-1 combines with J gene TRBJ1-1, with D hard to call. Germline V gives CDR1 MNHNS, CDR2 SASEGT. This CDR3 is built from 13 residues. V was pared by 1 base and J by 5 bases, with 8 bases between. CDR3 sequence (DNA): TGTGCCAGCAGTGAAGTGTCAGAAACTGAAGCTTTCTTT. Translation: CASSEVSETEAFF.

The chain carries TRBV27 and TRBJ2-1; TRBD2 agrees at 11 bases. This CDR3 is built from 14 residues. Germline V gene lookup returns CDR1 MNHEY and CDR2 SMNVEV (reference sequence). With 7 bases clipped from V and 6 bases from J, the junction kept 5 bases outside the gene matches. The CDR3 DNA follows: TGTGCCAGCAACCAACTAGCGGGGGCCAATGAGCAGTTCTTC. It is translated as CASNQLAGANEQFF.

The chain has TRBV28 and TRBJ2-1, with no clear D. Germline CDR1 and CDR2: MDHEN and SYDVKM. The CDR3 length is 18 residues. V shed 4 bases and J shed 3 bases, with 22 bases lying between them. The CDR3 reads CASSSSRLAKLDYNEQFF. In nucleotides, the CDR3 is TGTGCCAGCAGTTCCTCCAGACTGGCAAAGCTTGACTACAATGAGCAGTTCTTC.

V usage is TRBV28 and J usage is TRBJ2-2; TRBD1 matches 8 bases. CDR3 size: 17 residues. CDR1 MDHEN and CDR2 SYDVKM come from the germline V gene. V shed 1 base and J 6 bases; nucleotides not matched to a gene: 10. The CDR3 here is CASSLYSSGQGSGELFF. DNA of the CDR3: TGTGCCAGCAGTTTATATAGTTCTGGACAGGGTTCCGGGGAGCTGTTTTTT.

The genes are TRBV18 and TRBJ2-5; D is perhaps TRBD2 (6 bases). V was clipped by 2 bases and J by 2 bases, with 12 bases between them. The germline CDR1 and CDR2 sequences are KGHSH and LQKENI. The CDR3 extends over 15 amino acids. The CDR3 loop is CASSPRAGRQETQYF. CDR3 nucleotide sequence: TGTGCCAGCTCACCAAGGGCAGGGAGGCAAGAGACCCAGTACTTC.

This chain connects TRBV7-2 to TRBJ2-5, with TRBD2 identical over 9 bases. Germline V CDR1 and CDR2: SGHTA, FQGNSA. This CDR3 has 16 residues. J gave up 1 base and V 6 bases, and 9 bases lay outside the gene matches. The CDR3 bases are TGTGCCAGCAGTCTTAGGGGACTAGCCCCCCAAGAGACCCAGTACTTC. Encoded protein: CASSLRGLAPQETQYF.

This chain links TRBV2 with TRBJ2-3; perhaps TRBD2 as D (6 bases). The CDR3 is 13 residues long. The V gene lost 4 bases and the J gene lost 7 bases, with 12 bases spanning the gap. Germline V CDR1 and CDR2: SNHLY, FYNNEI. CDR3 in amino acids: CASSGLASHTQYF. CDR3 coding DNA: TGTGCCAGCAGTGGGCTAGCGTCACATACGCAGTATTTT.

V and J are TRBV18 and TRBJ1-2, with D maybe TRBD1 (6 bases). CDR1 KGHSH and CDR2 LQKENI come from the germline V gene. The CDR3 sequence is 14 residues long. V was clipped by 2 bases and J by 8 bases, with 15 bases between them. The CDR3 DNA is TGTGCCAGCTCACCAAGGCAGGGGCCGGAAGGCTACACCTTC. It is translated as CASSPRQGPEGYTF.

The V gene is TRBV5-1, the J gene TRBJ2-7, with a possible D match to TRBD1 (6 bases). The CDR3 has 15 residues. Germline CDR1 SGHRS, CDR2 YFSETQ. Trimming removed 0 bases from V and 5 bases from J, with 15 bases in between. The CDR3 nucleotides read TGCGCCAGCAGCTTGGATGGCAGGGGCGGCGACGAGCAGTACTTC. It is translated as CASSLDGRGGDEQYF.

The sample holds one count of this clone. The rearrangement uses TRBV25-1 and TRBJ2-5, with 12 nucleotides matching TRBD1. Germline V CDR1 and CDR2: MGHDK, SYGVNS. There are 18 residues in the CDR3. Trimming at V came to 7 bases and at J to 7 bases, leaving 19 bases not matched to a gene. CDR3 bases: TGTGCCAGCACCATCCCCGGGGACAGGGGGCTAGGATTGGTGACCCAGTACTTC. This codes for CASTIPGDRGLGLVTQYF.

This clone was picked up one time. V usage is TRBV4-3 and J usage is TRBJ2-5, with TRBD2 matching 9 bases. The CDR3 length is 16 residues. Germline lookup yields CDR1 LGHNA and CDR2 YSLEER. Trimming at V came to 0 bases and at J to 6 bases, leaving 8 bases not matched to a gene. Here the CDR3 reads CASSQEGGLARKTQYF. The CDR3 DNA reads as TGCGCCAGCAGCCAAGAGGGCGGACTAGCGAGGAAGACCCAGTACTTC.

This chain uses TRBV18 with TRBJ1-2, with 7 bases identical to TRBD1. The trim removed 3 bases at V and 8 bases at J, leaving 6 bases unmatched. The CDR3 extends over 13 amino acids. CDR1 and CDR2 from the germline V gene are KGHSH and LQKENI. The CDR3 DNA is TGTGCCAGCTCACCGACAGGGTTCAGGGGCTACACCTTC. Its protein product is CASSPTGFRGYTF.

The gene calls are TRBV29-1 and TRBJ2-7, with 12 bases matching TRBD2. V shed 1 base and J 3 bases; nucleotides not matched to a gene: 7. Per the germline V gene, CDR1 is SQVTM and CDR2 is ANQGSEA. The CDR3 runs to 16 residues. For the CDR3, the DNA is TGCAGCGTTGAAGGGGCTAGCGGGAGGGGGAGCTACGAGCAGTACTTC. Its translation: CSVEGASGRGSYEQYF.

The chain uses TRBV7-2 and TRBJ2-1, with TRBD2 matching 10 bases. From germline, CDR1 is SGHTA and CDR2 FQGNSA. Unmatched junction bases numbered 7, after V lost 2 bases and J lost 0 bases. The CDR3 is 18 residues long. Here the CDR3 reads CASSLRPSGRASYNEQFF. The CDR3 bases are TGTGCCAGCAGCTTACGTCCTAGCGGGAGAGCCTCCTACAATGAGCAGTTCTTC.

The chain has TRBV10-3 and TRBJ1-2; D remains ambiguous. This CDR3 has 12 amino acids. Trimming removed 2 bases from V and 4 bases from J, with 5 bases in between. The germline V gene encodes CDR1 ENHRY and CDR2 SYGVKD. The CDR3 spells CAISEAGYGYTF. The CDR3 bases are TGTGCCATCAGTGAGGCAGGCTATGGCTACACCTTC.